This is a list of T cell receptor beta chains from one sample in a study of cytomegalovirus exposure and HLA in healthy donors. Sequencing was performed with immunoSEQ multiplex PCR; in TCRdb, only in-frame clones are kept and a portion is missing. The data hold around 150,000 clones, with just under 65% observed a single time. Source material: PBMCs. Receptors were obtained from a woman in her fifties or sixties in good health and CMV-seropositive. The CDR3 runs from the conserved cysteine through the conserved F or W. A D gene is named only where the DNA matches it firmly. Some rows mark clone size as missing; the rest say once, few, many or name a class of expanded clone.

D gene	V gene	CDR3 length	clone size	J gene	CDR3 protein	CDR3 DNA
TRBD2	TRBV5-4	14	once	TRBJ2-1	CASSNPGGSDEQFF	TGTGCCAGCAGCAACCCCGGCGGGAGTGATGAGCAGTTCTTC
TRBD2	TRBV28	15	.	TRBJ2-5	CASSFGRGWQEAQYF	TGTGCCAGCAGTTTCGGGAGGGGATGGCAAGAGGCCCAGTACTTC
TRBD1	TRBV28	13	.	TRBJ1-5	CASRWTGRQPQHF	TGTGCCAGCAGATGGACAGGGAGGCAGCCCCAGCATTTT
.	TRBV19	14	.	TRBJ1-1	CASSTRSMNTEAFF	TGTGCCAGTAGTACGAGATCCATGAACACTGAAGCTTTCTTT
TRBD1	TRBV5-8	18	.	TRBJ1-5	CASSRDSRRSYSNQPQHF	TGTGCCAGCAGCAGGGACAGTCGACGTAGTTATAGCAATCAGCCCCAGCATTTT
.	TRBV11-2	16	.	TRBJ1-1	CASSARLPRLNTEAFF	TGTGCCAGCAGCGCCAGACTGCCCAGATTGAACACTGAAGCTTTCTTT
TRBD2	TRBV4-2	16	.	TRBJ2-3	CASSQGFSGLTDTQYF	TGTGCCAGCAGCCAAGGGTTTAGCGGGCTCACAGATACGCAGTATTTT
.	TRBV4-1	16	.	TRBJ2-7	CASSPTPGLLRYEQYF	TGCGCCAGCAGCCCCACCCCGGGACTGCTCAGGTACGAGCAGTACTTC
.	TRBV11-1	14	once	TRBJ2-1	CASSRGGGYNEQFF	TGTGCCAGCAGCCGAGGTGGCGGCTACAATGAGCAGTTCTTC
TRBD1	TRBV29-1	12	few	TRBJ1-2	CSVGGQNYGYTF	TGCAGCGTTGGGGGACAGAACTATGGCTACACCTTC
.	TRBV29-1	12	.	TRBJ2-1	CSVGGARNEQFF	TGCAGCGTTGGAGGAGCGAGGAATGAGCAGTTCTTC
.	TRBV6-5	15	.	TRBJ2-5	CASGFGNGSGETQYF	TGTGCCAGCGGATTCGGCAACGGTTCGGGAGAGACCCAGTACTTC
TRBD2	TRBV6-5	15	.	TRBJ2-7	CASSGLAGPSYEQYF	TGTGCCAGCAGTGGTCTAGCGGGACCTTCCTACGAGCAGTACTTC
.	TRBV4-1	15	.	TRBJ2-3	CASSQAGLSTDTQYF	TGCGCCAGCAGCCAAGCAGGCCTTAGCACAGATACGCAGTATTTT
TRBD1	TRBV28	16	.	TRBJ2-7	CASSLVAGTGDYEQYF	TGTGCCAGCAGTTTAGTGGCCGGGACAGGAGACTACGAGCAGTACTTC